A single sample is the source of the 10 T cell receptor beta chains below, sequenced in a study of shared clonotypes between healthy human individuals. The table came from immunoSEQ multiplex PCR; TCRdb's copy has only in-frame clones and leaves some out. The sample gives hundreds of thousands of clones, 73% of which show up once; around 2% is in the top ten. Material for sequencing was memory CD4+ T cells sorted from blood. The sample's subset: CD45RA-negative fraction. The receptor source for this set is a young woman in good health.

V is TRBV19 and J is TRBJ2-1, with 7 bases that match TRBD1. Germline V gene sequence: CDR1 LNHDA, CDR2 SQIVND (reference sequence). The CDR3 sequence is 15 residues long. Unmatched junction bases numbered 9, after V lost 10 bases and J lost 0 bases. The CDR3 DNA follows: TGTGCCACCAAATCCCCAGGGGGCTCCTACAATGAGCAGTTCTTC. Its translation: CATKSPGGSYNEQFF. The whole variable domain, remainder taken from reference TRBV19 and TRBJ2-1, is DGGITQSPKYLFRKEGQNVTLSCEQNLNHDAMYWYRQDPGQGLRLIYYSQIVNDFQKGDIAEGYSVSREKKESFPLTVTSAQKNPTAFYLCATKSPGGSYNEQFFGPGTRLTVL.

CDR3 nucleotide sequence: TGTGCCAGCAACCAAGGACAGAGAGACTATGGCTACACCTTC. Residues: CASNQGQRDYGYTF. The chain joins TRBV28 to TRBJ1-2; maybe TRBD1 (6 bases). The V end lost 7 bases, the J end lost 3 bases, and 15 bases lay between the germline ends. The CDR3 is 14 residues long. The V gene's germline CDR1 is MDHEN and CDR2 SYDVKM.

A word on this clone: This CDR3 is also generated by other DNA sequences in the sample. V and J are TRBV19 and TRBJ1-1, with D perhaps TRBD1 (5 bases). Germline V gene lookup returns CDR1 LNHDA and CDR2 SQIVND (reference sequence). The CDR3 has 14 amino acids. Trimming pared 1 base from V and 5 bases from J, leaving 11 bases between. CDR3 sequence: CASSIGGAGTEAFF. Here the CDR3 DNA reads TGTGCCAGTAGTATAGGGGGCGCAGGGACTGAAGCTTTCTTT. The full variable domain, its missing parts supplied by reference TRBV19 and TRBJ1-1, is DGGITQSPKYLFRKEGQNVTLSCEQNLNHDAMYWYRQDPGQGLRLIYYSQIVNDFQKGDIAEGYSVSREKKESFPLTVTSAQKNPTAFYLCASSIGGAGTEAFFGQGTRLTVV.

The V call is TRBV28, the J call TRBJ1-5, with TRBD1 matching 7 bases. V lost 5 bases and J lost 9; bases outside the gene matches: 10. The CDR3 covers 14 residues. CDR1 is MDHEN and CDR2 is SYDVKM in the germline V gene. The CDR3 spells CASSTGAAVSPQHF. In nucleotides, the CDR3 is TGTGCCAGCAGTACAGGGGCCGCCGTTTCGCCCCAGCATTTT.

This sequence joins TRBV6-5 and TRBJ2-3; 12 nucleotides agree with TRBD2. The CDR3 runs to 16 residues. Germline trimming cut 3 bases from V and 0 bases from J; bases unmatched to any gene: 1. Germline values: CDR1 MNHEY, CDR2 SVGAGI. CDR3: CASSYGLAGSTDTQYF. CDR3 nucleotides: TGTGCCAGCAGTTATGGACTAGCGGGGAGCACAGATACGCAGTATTTT.

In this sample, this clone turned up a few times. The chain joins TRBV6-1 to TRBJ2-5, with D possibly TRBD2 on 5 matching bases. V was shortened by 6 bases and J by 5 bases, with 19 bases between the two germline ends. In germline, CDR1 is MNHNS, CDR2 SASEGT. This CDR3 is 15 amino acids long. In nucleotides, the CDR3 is TGTGCCAGCAGGACCTTATTTGAGGGAATCGAGACCCAGTACTTC. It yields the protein CASRTLFEGIETQYF.

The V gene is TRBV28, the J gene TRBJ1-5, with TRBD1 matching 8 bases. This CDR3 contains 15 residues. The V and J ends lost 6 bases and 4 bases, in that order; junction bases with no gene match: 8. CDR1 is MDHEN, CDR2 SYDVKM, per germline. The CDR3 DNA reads TGTGCCAGCAGAAGAGGGACAGGAGGGAATCAGCCCCAGCATTTT. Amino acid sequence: CASRRGTGGNQPQHF.

In nucleotides, the CDR3 is TGTGCCAGCAGTGAAGCCTGGGTTGGAAACACCATATATTTT. It codes for CASSEAWVGNTIYF. This chain connects TRBV6-1 to TRBJ1-3; D is undetermined. Looked up from germline, CDR1 is MNHNS and CDR2 is SASEGT. CDR3 length equals 14 residues. Trimming stripped 0 bases from V and 3 bases from J, with 6 bases between.

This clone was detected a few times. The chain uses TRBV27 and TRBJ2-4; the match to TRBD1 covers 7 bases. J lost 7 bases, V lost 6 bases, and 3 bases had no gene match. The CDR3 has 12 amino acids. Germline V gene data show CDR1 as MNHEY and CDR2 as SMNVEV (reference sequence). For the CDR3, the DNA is TGTGCCAGCAGGGCGACAGGGAACATTCAGTACTTC. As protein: CASRATGNIQYF.

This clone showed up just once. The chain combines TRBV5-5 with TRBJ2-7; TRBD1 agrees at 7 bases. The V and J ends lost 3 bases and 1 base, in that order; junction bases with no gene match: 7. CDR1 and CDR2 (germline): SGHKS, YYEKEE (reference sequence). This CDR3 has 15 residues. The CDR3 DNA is TGTGCCAGCAGCTCGTGGACAGGACCATCCTACGAGCAGTACTTC. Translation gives CASSSWTGPSYEQYF.